The present entry profiles one TCR beta chain with its context. The record originates from a study of a mutant IDH1 vaccine in newly diagnosed glioma. Time point: baseline, week 1 (first vaccination visit). The treatment here: pre-vaccination baseline after standard-of-care therapy. The assay was immunoSEQ multiplex PCR, and TCRdb's table has in-frame clones only and misses some. The profile shows tens of thousands of clones, 60% to 85% of them singletons. In germline, CDR1 is MNHNS, CDR2 SASEGT. V lost 8 bases and J lost 1, with 3 bases in between. The CDR3 consists of 10 residues. This sequence originates from a woman aged 40 to 50 with glioma. The source was PBMCs, collected from a glioma patient treated with radiotherapy, temozolomide or both. The chain couples TRBV6-1 to TRBJ2-7; D uncertain. The CDR3 sequence is CASGSYEQYF. The CDR3 coding sequence is TGTGCCAGCGGATCCTACGAGCAGTACTTC.